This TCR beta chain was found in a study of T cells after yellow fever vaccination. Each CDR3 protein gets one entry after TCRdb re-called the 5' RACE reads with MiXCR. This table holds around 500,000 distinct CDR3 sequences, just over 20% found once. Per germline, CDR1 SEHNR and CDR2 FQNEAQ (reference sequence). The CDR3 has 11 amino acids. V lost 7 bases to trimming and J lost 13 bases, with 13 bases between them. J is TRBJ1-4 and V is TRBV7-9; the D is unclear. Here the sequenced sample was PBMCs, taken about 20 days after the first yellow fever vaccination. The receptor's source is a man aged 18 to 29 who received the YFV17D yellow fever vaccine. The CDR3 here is CASTLVFGLFF. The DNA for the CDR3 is TGTGCCAGCACCCTCGTCTTCGGACTGTTTTTT.